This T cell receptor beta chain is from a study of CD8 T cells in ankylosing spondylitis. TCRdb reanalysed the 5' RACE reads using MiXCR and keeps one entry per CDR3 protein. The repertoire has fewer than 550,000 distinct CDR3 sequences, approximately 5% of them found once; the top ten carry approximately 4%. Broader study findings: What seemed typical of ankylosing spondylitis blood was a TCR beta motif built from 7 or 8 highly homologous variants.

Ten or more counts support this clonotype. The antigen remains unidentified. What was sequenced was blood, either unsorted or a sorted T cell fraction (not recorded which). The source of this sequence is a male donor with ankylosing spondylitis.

Here the CDR3 DNA reads TGTGCCAGCAGCCATGCCGGGACAGGGGATAATGAGCAGTTCTTC. As protein: CASSHAGTGDNEQFF. The V and J genes are TRBV4-2 and TRBJ2-1, with 10 bases lining up with TRBD1. The junction had 6 bases not matched to a gene; V was cut back by 3 bases and J by 7 bases. The V gene's germline CDR1 is LGHNA and CDR2 YNFKEQ. The CDR3 runs to 15 residues.